This T cell receptor beta chain comes out of a study of regulatory T cells in long-lasting Graves disease. The sample's time point: newly diagnosed GD, antithyroid drugs for less than 3 months. RNA extracted from PBMCs served as the sequencing template. Each of the patients was recruited from an endocrinology department situated in Xi'an, China. This clonotype was counted many times. According to the study, TCR beta libraries were built with iRepertoire HTBI primers and CDR3-region Arm-PCR. TCRdb independently ran MiXCR on the multiplex PCR reads; one entry per CDR3 protein. The data contain about 440,000 distinct CDR3 sequences, around 17% of them singletons. Germline values: CDR1 MDHEN, CDR2 SYDVKM. This CDR3 contains 15 residues. V lost 3 bases, J lost 5 bases, and 17 bases lay in between. These data were also filed under a second study, of T cells in Graves' hyperthyroidism and ophthalmopathy. That publication notes: Expanded thyroid clonotypes (above 0.001) were mostly also found in blood.

The receptor was isolated from a woman younger than 35 with Graves disease. The sequencing used peripheral blood mononuclear cells (PBMCs), collected at new diagnosis, from a patient treated with antithyroid drugs. The V and J genes are TRBV28 and TRBJ2-7; D possibly corresponds to TRBD1 (6 bases). The CDR3 DNA follows: TGTGCCAGCAGTTTTATCCAGGGGCCAGTGGACGAGCAGTACTTC. Encoded protein: CASSFIQGPVDEQYF. The full variable domain, its missing parts supplied by reference TRBV28 and TRBJ2-7, is DVKVTQSSRYLVKRTGEKVFLECVQDMDHENMFWYRQDPGLGLRLIYFSYDVKMKEKGDIPEGYSVSREKKERFSLILESASTNQTSMYLCASSFIQGPVDEQYFGPGTRLTVT.